These 16 T cell receptor beta chains were sequenced from one sample in a study of identical twins. MiXCR, run by TCRdb on the 5' RACE reads, gives a single entry per CDR3 protein. The sample gives about 890,000 distinct CDR3 sequences, 12% of which show up once; 1.5% to 2% is in the top ten. This sample was also put to use in a study of yellow fever vaccine responses in identical twins.

Sequencing was done on a sample of PBMCs. These receptors originate from a woman aged 18-29 years in good health.

This clonotype showed up just a few times. The V call is TRBV27, the J call TRBJ2-2; either TRBD1 or TRBD2 may fit D (5 bases each). This CDR3 is built from 17 residues. The germline V gene encodes CDR1 MNHEY and CDR2 SMNVEV (reference sequence). Deletions cut 0 bases from V and 2 bases from J, with 13 bases between. Here the CDR3 reads CASSLSPGGPNTGELFF. CDR3 sequence (DNA): TGTGCCAGCAGTTTATCGCCTGGGGGACCCAACACCGGGGAGCTGTTTTTT.

This clonotype was picked up many times. The V gene is TRBV3-1, the J gene TRBJ2-5; 11 positions agree with TRBD2. Per the germline V gene, CDR1 is LGHDT and CDR2 is YNNKEL (reference sequence). CDR3 size: 14 residues. The V segment lost 5 bases and the J segment 3 bases; nucleotides outside the gene matches: 2. CDR3 protein: CASSKGLAEETQYF. CDR3 DNA sequence: TGTGCCAGCAGCAAGGGACTAGCGGAAGAGACCCAGTACTTC.

This clonotype has ten or more counts. The chain combines TRBV25-1 with TRBJ1-2, with D possibly matching TRBD1 (6 bases). Per the germline V gene, CDR1 is MGHDK and CDR2 is SYGVNS. V lost 8 bases to trimming and J lost 2 bases, with 9 bases between them. The CDR3 loop spans 12 amino acids. CDR3 amino acids: CASLQGNYGYTF. The CDR3, as DNA: TGTGCCAGCTTGCAGGGGAACTATGGCTACACCTTC.

This clonotype was seen more than once but under ten times. The chain uses TRBV12-3 or TRBV12-4 and TRBJ1-1; TRBD1 matches at 8 bases. The CDR3 totals 14 residues. Germline trimming cut 7 bases from V and 2 bases from J; bases unmatched to any gene: 6. CDR3 DNA: TGTGCCAGCAACCGACAGGGGACAAACACTGAAGCTTTCTTT. Amino acid sequence: CASNRQGTNTEAFF.

This clonotype was seen a few times. The chain links TRBV20-1 to TRBJ2-1; 10 positions match TRBD2. The CDR3 length is 17 residues. Trimming at V came to 0 bases and at J to 3 bases, leaving 8 bases not matched to a gene. CDR1 and CDR2 (germline): DFQATT, SNEGSKA (reference sequence). The CDR3 sequence is CSARDDGVAGGYNEQFF. The CDR3 DNA is TGCAGTGCTAGAGATGACGGGGTAGCGGGGGGCTACAATGAGCAGTTCTTC.

The chain links TRBV7-8 to TRBJ2-7; 7 nucleotides line up with TRBD2. J was trimmed by 2 bases and V by 5 bases; bases with no gene match: 6. The CDR3 sequence is 14 residues long. Germline CDR1 is SGHVS and CDR2 is FQNEAQ. CDR3 loop: CASSAQTSPYEQYV. CDR3 sequence (DNA): TGTGCCAGCAGCGCGCAGACTAGCCCCTACGAGCAGTACGTC.

This clonotype came up many times. The V gene is TRBV14, the J gene TRBJ2-2; 10 nucleotides line up with TRBD2. From germline, CDR1 is SGHDN and CDR2 FVKESK. Trimming took 2 bases from V and 2 from J; bases not matched to a gene: 8. The CDR3 totals 18 residues. The CDR3 bases are TGTGCCAGCAGCCAAAGAGCGGGAGGGGATTTCAACACCGGGGAGCTGTTTTTT. Protein product: CASSQRAGGDFNTGELFF. Full variable domain (outside the CDR3, taken from reference TRBV14 and TRBJ2-2): EAGVTQFPSHSVIEKGQTVTLRCDPISGHDNLYWYRRVMGKEIKFLLHFVKESKQDESGMPNNRFLAERTGGTYSTLKVQPAELEDSGVYFCASSQRAGGDFNTGELFFGEGSRLTVL.

This clonotype was found many times. V is TRBV12-3 or TRBV12-4 and J is TRBJ1-5, with D uncertain. CDR3 size: 14 residues. V lost 3 bases, J lost 3 bases, and 9 bases lay in between. CDR3 protein: CASSLGTVNQPQHF. The CDR3 DNA sequence: TGTGCCAGCAGTTTGGGAACAGTCAATCAGCCCCAGCATTTT.

This clonotype has more than one count but fewer than ten. The chain carries TRBV6-2 or TRBV6-3 and TRBJ1-5, with D perhaps TRBD1 (5 bases). The CDR3 spans 14 residues. Germline CDR1 MNHEY, CDR2 SVGEGT. V shed 6 bases and J shed 6 bases, with 15 bases lying between them. In nucleotides, the CDR3 is TGTGCCAGCAGGGGCCGGGGGGGACGTCAGCCCCAGCATTTT. It encodes CASRGRGGRQPQHF.

This clonotype was recorded a few times. This chain connects TRBV20-1 to TRBJ2-7, with D possibly TRBD2 on 5 matching bases. CDR3 length equals 10 residues. CDR1 is DFQATT and CDR2 is SNEGSKA in the germline V gene (reference sequence). Trimming removed 3 bases from V and 6 bases from J, with 6 bases in between. CDR3 residues: CSASSGEQYF. The CDR3 DNA reads as TGCAGTGCTAGCAGCGGCGAGCAGTACTTC.

This clonotype was counted between two and nine times. This sequence joins TRBV6-5 and TRBJ1-4; no clear D. The CDR3 length is 15 residues. The germline CDR1 and CDR2 sequences are MNHEY and SVGAGI. V lost 4 bases and J 1 base, leaving 10 bases between the germline ends. The CDR3, as DNA: TGTGCCAGCAGTTCGAAAGGCGGAACTAATGAAAAACTGTTTTTT. This codes for CASSSKGGTNEKLFF.

This clonotype has a count of ten or more. The CDR3 here is CSATSGGAGETQYF. The CDR3 DNA reads as TGCAGTGCAACTAGCGGAGGGGCGGGAGAGACCCAGTACTTC. The chain employs TRBV20-1 and TRBJ2-5; TRBD2 agrees at 8 bases. Germline loops: CDR1 DFQATT, CDR2 SNEGSKA (reference sequence). The junction had 10 bases not matched to a gene; V was cut back by 6 bases and J by 4 bases. The CDR3 runs 14 residues.

The chain links TRBV6-4 to TRBJ2-7, with 10 bases identical to TRBD2. V shed 7 bases, J shed 9 bases, and the junction held 12 bases outside the gene matches. CDR1 is MRHNA and CDR2 is SNTAGT in the germline V gene. CDR3 length: 14 amino acids. Here the CDR3 reads CASTITSGTTGQYF. The CDR3 DNA reads as TGTGCCAGCACTATAACTAGCGGGACGACCGGGCAGTACTTC.

The rearrangement uses TRBV10-3 and TRBJ1-5; D gene ambiguous. CDR3 length: 14 amino acids. The V gene's germline CDR1 is ENHRY and CDR2 SYGVKD. The V end was cut by 0 bases, the J end by 5 bases, with 8 bases between. The CDR3 sequence is CAISESNRDQPQHF. The DNA for the CDR3 is TGTGCCATCAGTGAGTCGAATCGGGATCAGCCCCAGCATTTT.

This chain connects TRBV2 to TRBJ1-2, with 9 bases aligning to TRBD1. J gave up 2 bases and V 6 bases, and 4 bases lay outside the gene matches. Germline loops: CDR1 SNHLY, CDR2 FYNNEI. The CDR3 consists of 14 residues. Here the CDR3 DNA reads TGTGCCAGCAGCGACGACAGGGGGAACTATGGCTACACCTTC. Translation: CASSDDRGNYGYTF. The full variable domain, its missing parts supplied by reference TRBV2 and TRBJ1-2, is EPEVTQTPSHQVTQMGQEVILRCVPISNHLYFYWYRQILGQKVEFLVSFYNNEISEKSEIFDDQFSVERPDGSNFTLKIRSTKLEDSAMYFCASSDDRGNYGYTFGSGTRLTVV.

This clonotype was seen many times. The rearrangement uses TRBV7-9 and TRBJ1-1; D is ambiguous. The CDR3 is made up of 14 amino acids. V was cut by 6 bases and J by 1 base, with 12 bases left in between. Per germline, CDR1 SEHNR and CDR2 FQNEAQ (reference sequence). CDR3 amino acids: CASRRFTANTEAFF. Written as DNA, the CDR3 is TGTGCCAGCAGGCGGTTTACAGCGAACACTGAAGCTTTCTTT.